This TCR beta chain emerged from a study of immune evolution from preneoplasia to lung adenocarcinoma. Whole-study findings and limits: Later-stage lesions appeared to have more T cells, more diversity, less clonality.

Assay: immunoSEQ multiplex PCR; the TCRdb copy retains only in-frame clones and omits some. The sample has 6,500 to 10,000 clones, around 86% seen once. This clone was counted a single time. Its target is unknown. Germline CDR1 is GTSNPN and CDR2 is SVGIG (reference sequence). V gave up 3 bases and J gave up 10 bases; unmatched junction bases: 10. This CDR3 contains 13 residues. Patient tissue came from resections in Japan or China, 2014–2017. Histologic diagnosis was independently verified by two lung pathologists. The TCR was taken from a person between 45 and 65 years old with lung adenocarcinoma. The V gene is TRBV30, the J gene TRBJ1-1, with 8 bases identical to TRBD1. The material sequenced was FFPE invasive lung adenocarcinoma tissue. CDR3 in amino acids: CAWREDRDRVAFF. CDR3 in DNA: TGTGCCTGGAGGGAGGACAGGGATCGAGTAGCTTTCTTT.